This T cell receptor beta chain derives from a study of blood T cell repertoires in COVID-19. Study summary: Material from acute and convalescent COVID-19 was sourced from the United States, Italy and Spain. The cDNA or gDNA used as material had been derived from T cells, B-cell-depleted T cells, or PBMCs.

Authors' methods: Scientists estimated how many nucleated cells there were by amplifying reference gene primers. The repertoire was sequenced with immunoSEQ multiplex PCR; TCRdb's copy has only in-frame clones and lacks some. That table supplies the V and J calls and clone size; D and trimming were determined from the DNA. This sample has 150,000 to 200,000 clones, with more than 65% found just once. The junction had 3 bases not matched to a gene; V was cut back by 5 bases and J by 0 bases. The CDR3 runs to 15 residues. Germline values: CDR1 MNHEY, CDR2 SMNVEV (reference sequence). Membership in each cohort depended on participant-reported clinical history.

The chain is built from TRBV27 and TRBJ2-1; TRBD1 agrees at 8 bases. The material sequenced was PBMCs or T cells enriched from blood (not recorded which). This sequence was found in a woman between 45 and 60 years old with acute COVID-19. CDR3 in amino acids: CASSRQGPSYNEQFF. The CDR3 nucleotides read TGTGCCAGCAGTAGACAGGGGCCCTCCTACAATGAGCAGTTCTTC.